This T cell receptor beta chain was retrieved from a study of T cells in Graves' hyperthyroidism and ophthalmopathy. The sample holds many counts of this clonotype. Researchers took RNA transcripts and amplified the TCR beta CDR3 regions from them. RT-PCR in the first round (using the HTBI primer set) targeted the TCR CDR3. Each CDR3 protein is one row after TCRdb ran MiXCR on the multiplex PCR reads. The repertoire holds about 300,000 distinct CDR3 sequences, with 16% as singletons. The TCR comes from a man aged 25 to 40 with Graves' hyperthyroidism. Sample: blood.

Written as DNA, the CDR3 is TGTGCCAGCAGTTCCCGGCTGGGGAACACTGAAGCTTTCTTT. It encodes CASSSRLGNTEAFF. The chain recombines TRBV11-2 with TRBJ1-1, with D unclear. V dropped 6 bases and J dropped 1 base, with 12 bases sitting between them. Per germline, CDR1 SGHAT and CDR2 FQNNGV. This CDR3 has 14 amino acids.